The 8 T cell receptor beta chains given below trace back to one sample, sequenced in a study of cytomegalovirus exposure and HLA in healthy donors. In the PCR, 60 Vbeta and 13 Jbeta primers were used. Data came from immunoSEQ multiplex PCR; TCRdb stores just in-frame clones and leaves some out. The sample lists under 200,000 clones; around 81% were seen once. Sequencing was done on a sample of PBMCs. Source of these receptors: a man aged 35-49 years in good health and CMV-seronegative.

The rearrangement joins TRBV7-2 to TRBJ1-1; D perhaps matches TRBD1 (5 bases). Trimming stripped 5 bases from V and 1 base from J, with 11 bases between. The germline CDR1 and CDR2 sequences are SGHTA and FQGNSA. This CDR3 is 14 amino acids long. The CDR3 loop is CASSAFRGNTEAFF. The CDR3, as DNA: TGTGCCAGCAGCGCATTTAGGGGGAACACTGAAGCTTTCTTT.

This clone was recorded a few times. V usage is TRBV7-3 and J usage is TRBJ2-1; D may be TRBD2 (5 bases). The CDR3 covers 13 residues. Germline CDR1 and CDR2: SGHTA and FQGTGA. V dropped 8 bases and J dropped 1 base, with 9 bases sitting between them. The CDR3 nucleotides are TGTGCCAGCGGGAGAGGATCCTACAATGAGCAGTTCTTC. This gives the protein CASGRGSYNEQFF.

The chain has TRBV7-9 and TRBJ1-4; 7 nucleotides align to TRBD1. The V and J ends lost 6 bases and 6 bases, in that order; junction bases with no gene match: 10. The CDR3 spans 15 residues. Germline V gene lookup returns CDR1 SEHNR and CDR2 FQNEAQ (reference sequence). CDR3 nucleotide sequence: TGTGCCAGCAGTTTAACCGAGGGGGCGTATGAAAAACTGTTTTTT. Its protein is CASSLTEGAYEKLFF.

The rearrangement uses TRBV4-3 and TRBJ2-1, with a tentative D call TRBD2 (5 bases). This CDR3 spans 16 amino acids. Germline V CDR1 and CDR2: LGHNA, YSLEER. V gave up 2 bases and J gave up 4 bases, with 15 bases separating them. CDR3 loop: CASSQSFRTGYNEQFF. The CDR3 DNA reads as TGCGCCAGCAGCCAATCTTTCCGGACTGGATACAATGAGCAGTTCTTC.

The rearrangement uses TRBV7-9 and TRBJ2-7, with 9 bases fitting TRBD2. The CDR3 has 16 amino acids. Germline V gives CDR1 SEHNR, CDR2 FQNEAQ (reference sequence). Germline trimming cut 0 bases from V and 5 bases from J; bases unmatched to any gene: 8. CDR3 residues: CASSLAWSGRTHEQYF. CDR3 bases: TGTGCCAGCAGCTTAGCGTGGAGCGGGAGGACCCACGAGCAGTACTTC.

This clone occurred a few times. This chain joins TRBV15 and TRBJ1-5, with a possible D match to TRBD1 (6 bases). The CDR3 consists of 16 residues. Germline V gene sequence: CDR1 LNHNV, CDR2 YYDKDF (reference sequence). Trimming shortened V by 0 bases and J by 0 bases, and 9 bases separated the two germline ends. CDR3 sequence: CATSRENRVSNQPQHF. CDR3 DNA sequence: TGTGCCACCAGCAGAGAAAACAGGGTTAGCAATCAGCCCCAGCATTTT.

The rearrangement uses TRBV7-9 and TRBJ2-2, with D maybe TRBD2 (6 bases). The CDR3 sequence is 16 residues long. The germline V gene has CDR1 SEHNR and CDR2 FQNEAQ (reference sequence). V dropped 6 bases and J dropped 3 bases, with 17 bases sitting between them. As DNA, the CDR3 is TGTGCCAGCAGTTTACTCCCGGGACTGCACACCGGGGAGCTGTTTTTT. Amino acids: CASSLLPGLHTGELFF.

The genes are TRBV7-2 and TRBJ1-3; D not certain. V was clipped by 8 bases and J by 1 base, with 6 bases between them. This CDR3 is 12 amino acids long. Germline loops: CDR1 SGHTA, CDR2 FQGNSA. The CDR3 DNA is TGTGCCAGCGGGAGGTCTGGAAACACCATATATTTT. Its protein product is CASGRSGNTIYF.